Reported below is one T cell receptor beta chain. Its antigen is undetermined. This record comes from a study of cytomegalovirus exposure and HLA in healthy donors. Overall study: A later analysis reported the 90 to 150 validation repertoires used the same platform as the roughly 700 first-cohort repertoires. Study-wide results and limits: Some public TCRs appeared in many individuals, while most sequences were rare. The tendency of first-cohort TCR clusters to co-occur in the 90 to 150 validation repertoires was the finding of a later analysis. Some TCR beta chains (more than 150 of them) were listed as cytomegalovirus-associated.

Here immunoSEQ multiplex PCR was the method, and the copy in TCRdb shows in-frame clones only, minus some. The table records 150,000 to 200,000 clones, approximately 81% of them present only once. The specimen was PBMCs. This clonotype was sampled from a man in his thirties or forties in good health and CMV-seropositive.

CDR3 in amino acids: CASSSRGPGLNSPLHF. The CDR3 DNA reads TGTGCCAGCAGCTCAAGGGGTCCAGGGCTAAATTCACCCCTCCACTTT. The chain combines TRBV7-2 with TRBJ1-6, with a weak D call TRBD1 (5 bases). Looked up from germline, CDR1 is SGHTA and CDR2 is FQGNSA. The V and J ends lost 4 bases and 7 bases respectively, with 17 bases between them. The length of the CDR3 is 16 residues.